The sequence of this T cell receptor (beta chain) was determined in a study of tumor-infiltrating lymphocytes in primary liver carcinoma. Study at large: Participating patients were men and women between 30 and 69 years old.

Investigators took RNA and DNA out together from approximately 22-30 mg of unsorted bulk tissue. Researchers generated TCR beta cDNA from roughly 510 ng of total RNA, relying on a constant-region primer. Library construction for TCR beta comprised three nested multiplex PCR rounds performed with slightly modified ARM-PCR. With TRBV1-TRBV30 forward primers and a C-beta reverse primer, the first two PCR rounds were run for approximately 10 cycles each. Each CDR3 protein gets one entry after TCRdb re-called the multiplex PCR reads with MiXCR. Among 120,000 or so distinct CDR3 sequences, around 62% were seen once, and the ten largest hold over 7%. Per germline, CDR1 SQVTM and CDR2 ANQGSEA. Unmatched junction bases numbered 7, after V lost 7 bases and J lost 3 bases. The CDR3 is made up of 13 amino acids.

This sequence was found in a woman aged 55-75 years with primary liver carcinoma and hepatitis B virus infection. The chain carries TRBV29-1 and TRBJ1-1; TRBD1 matches at 8 bases. Material for sequencing was liver tumor tissue from sampling region 1. Subset here: tumor region T1, superior pole. In nucleotides, the CDR3 is TGCAGCGCGAACAGGGGGAGCGACACTGAAGCTTTCTTT. It yields the protein CSANRGSDTEAFF.